One and the same sample provided the 8 T cell receptor beta chains below, sequenced in a study of blood T cells in healthy people across ages. Alongside a J-beta primer mix, a sample-barcoded 5' primer served in a second PCR lasting about 6 to 12 cycles. MiXCR, applied by TCRdb to the 5' RACE reads, yields one record per CDR3 protein. Here the sample spans 650,000 to 700,000 distinct CDR3 sequences, about 34% being singletons. Sequencing input: blood. The receptors come from a woman of 80 years or more in good health.

The V and J genes are TRBV4-2 and TRBJ2-7, with D tentatively TRBD2 (6 bases). The CDR3 sequence is 14 residues long. V was shortened by 1 base and J by 3 bases, with 10 bases between the two germline ends. Germline V gives CDR1 LGHNA, CDR2 YNFKEQ. The CDR3 sequence is CASSQGPSDYEQYF. DNA for the CDR3: TGTGCCAGCAGCCAAGGTCCTAGCGACTACGAGCAGTACTTC.

This clonotype was recorded at least ten times. This chain links TRBV5-6 with TRBJ2-5; TRBD2 agrees at 11 bases. This CDR3 is 14 amino acids long. V dropped 3 bases and J dropped 7; count of bases not matched to a gene: 5. CDR1 and CDR2 (germline): SGHDT, YYEEEE. The CDR3 bases are TGTGCCAGCAGCTGGGGCACTAGCGGGGGGACCCAGTACTTC. It codes for CASSWGTSGGTQYF.

The J gene is TRBJ2-5, the V gene TRBV20-1, with 9 bases lining up with TRBD2. The J call is uncertain, as TRBJ2-7 better fits the DNA end. This CDR3 spans 16 amino acids. Germline CDR1 DFQATT, CDR2 SNEGSKA (reference sequence). The CDR3 sequence is CSARGPPMTSGYEQYF. In nucleotides, the CDR3 is TGCAGTGCTAGAGGTCCCCCCATGACTAGCGGATACGAGCAGTACTTC.

The chain uses TRBV6-1 and TRBJ1-5; the D is unclear. Deletions cut 6 bases from V and 5 bases from J, with 17 bases between. The V gene's germline CDR1 is MNHNS and CDR2 SASEGT. CDR3 length: 15 residues. CDR3 DNA: TGTGCCAGCAGGCTCGCCCTAGAGGGTCATCAGCCCCAGCATTTT. The encoded protein is CASRLALEGHQPQHF.

This rearrangement joins TRBV11-3 to TRBJ2-1; D unclear. The CDR3 is 20 residues long. Between the trimmed V and J ends, which lost 5 bases and 0 bases, there was a span of 26 bases. Germline V gene sequence: CDR1 SGHNT, CDR2 YENEEA. The CDR3 nucleotides are TGTGCCAGCAGCCCTCCTAATAGGGCCTCCTCTAAAAGCTCCTACAATGAGCAGTTCTTC. Protein product: CASSPPNRASSKSSYNEQFF.

This clonotype was detected ten times or more. This rearrangement joins TRBV6-5 to TRBJ1-5; D uncertain. V was shortened by 2 bases and J by 3 bases, with 5 bases between the two germline ends. The CDR3 contains 13 residues. CDR1 and CDR2 (germline): MNHEY, SVGAGI. This CDR3 is CASSYTNNQPQHF. The CDR3 DNA sequence: TGTGCCAGCAGTTACACGAACAATCAGCCCCAGCATTTT.

The rearrangement joins TRBV7-9 to TRBJ2-5, with a weak D call TRBD2 (6 bases). There are 14 residues in the CDR3. V was pared by 5 bases and J by 6 bases, with 16 bases between. The germline CDR1 and CDR2 sequences are SEHNR and FQNEAQ (reference sequence). CDR3 protein: CASSPRGEAQTQYF. The DNA for the CDR3 is TGTGCCAGCAGCCCCCGAGGGGAGGCACAGACCCAGTACTTC.

There are many counts of this clonotype. V is TRBV6-2 or TRBV6-3 and J is TRBJ1-2; D is uncertain. The CDR3 length is 11 residues. Trimming stripped 6 bases from V and 7 bases from J, with 9 bases between. Germline CDR1 reads MNHEY; CDR2 reads SVGEGT. This chain's CDR3 is CASRDPAGYTF. The CDR3 region has the DNA TGTGCCAGCAGAGATCCGGCTGGCTACACCTTC.